Each of the 18 T cell receptor beta chains below was sequenced from the same sample in a study of blood T cell repertoires in COVID-19. The table came from immunoSEQ multiplex PCR; TCRdb's copy has only in-frame clones and leaves some out. The sample holds 150,000 or so clones, roughly nine tenths seen once. Material for sequencing was peripheral blood. The receptors shown here come from a man aged 55 to 70 with active or convalescent COVID-19.

As to this clone: At the DNA level, this CDR3 is encoded by other sequences in the same sample as well. This rearrangement joins TRBV12-3 or TRBV12-4 to TRBJ1-1; 7 positions agree with TRBD1. The CDR3 totals 13 residues. Unmatched junction bases numbered 2, after V lost 2 bases and J lost 5 bases. The CDR3 is CASSLQGGTEAFF. The CDR3 DNA is TGTGCCAGCAGTTTACAGGGGGGTACTGAAGCTTTCTTT.

The V gene is TRBV7-9, the J gene TRBJ2-1; 14 bases map to TRBD2. The CDR3 extends over 16 amino acids. Germline CDR1 reads SEHNR; CDR2 reads FQNEAQ (reference sequence). V was pared by 7 bases and J by 7 bases, with 9 bases of the junction left unmatched. CDR3 protein: CASMIPGTSGSNEQFF. The CDR3 nucleotides are TGTGCCAGCATGATTCCCGGGACTAGCGGGAGTAATGAGCAGTTCTTC.

The V gene is TRBV19, the J gene TRBJ1-4, with D maybe TRBD1 (6 bases). Germline CDR1 reads LNHDA; CDR2 reads SQIVND (reference sequence). The CDR3 totals 14 residues. V lost 6 bases and J 8 bases, leaving 16 bases between the germline ends. This CDR3 is CASRLTGRSEKLFF. For the CDR3, the DNA is TGTGCCAGTAGGCTAACAGGGAGATCGGAAAAACTGTTTTTT.

The chain employs TRBV29-1 and TRBJ2-2, with TRBD2 matching 8 bases. V gave up 8 bases and J gave up 1 base; unmatched junction bases: 3. The CDR3 totals 13 residues. The germline CDR1 and CDR2 sequences are SQVTM and ANQGSEA. The CDR3 spells CSTAGVNTGELFF. In DNA, the CDR3 is TGCAGCACAGCGGGGGTGAACACCGGGGAGCTGTTTTTT.

The J gene is TRBJ1-5, the V gene TRBV5-6, with D unclear. CDR1 is SGHDT and CDR2 is YYEEEE in the germline V gene. The V gene lost 2 bases and the J gene lost 2 bases, with 11 bases spanning the gap. CDR3 size: 15 residues. CDR3 DNA sequence: TGTGCCAGCAGCTTAAGAGTGGTGGGCAATCAGCCCCAGCATTTT. This encodes CASSLRVVGNQPQHF.

The chain combines TRBV4-1 with TRBJ1-3, with 12 bases matching TRBD1. The length of the CDR3 is 16 residues. Unmatched junction bases numbered 2, after V lost 2 bases and J lost 3 bases. Germline assignment: CDR1 MGHRA and CDR2 YSYEKL. The CDR3 protein is CASSQWDRGLGNTIYF. The CDR3 nucleotides read TGCGCCAGCAGCCAATGGGACAGGGGGCTTGGAAACACCATATATTTT.

This chain joins TRBV19 and TRBJ1-4, with 10 bases aligning to TRBD1. This CDR3 has 17 amino acids. Germline CDR1 reads LNHDA; CDR2 reads SQIVND (reference sequence). Trimming removed 6 bases from V and 1 base from J; junction bases left unmatched: 8. The CDR3 sequence is CASSPGQGTRTNEKLFF. CDR3 DNA sequence: TGTGCCAGTAGCCCGGGACAGGGGACACGAACTAATGAAAAACTGTTTTTT.

CDR3 sequence reads: CASRQDGNTEAFF. The CDR3 nucleotides read TGTGCCAGCCGACAAGACGGTAACACTGAAGCTTTCTTT. The chain employs TRBV6-4 and TRBJ1-1; D is uncertain. Germline-derived CDR1 and CDR2 are MRHNA and SNTAGT. There are 13 residues in the CDR3. The V end lost 8 bases, the J end lost 2 bases, and 12 bases lay between the germline ends.

This clone occurred once. The chain employs TRBV2 and TRBJ1-2; D possibly corresponds to TRBD1 (5 bases). Germline V gene lookup returns CDR1 SNHLY and CDR2 FYNNEI. Deletions cut 6 bases from V and 4 bases from J, with 21 bases between. This CDR3 is 16 amino acids long. The CDR3 DNA is TGTGCCAGCAGAGGTACAACAGGACAACGGCGCTATGGCTACACCTTC. Translated: CASRGTTGQRRYGYTF.

In regard to this clone: The same CDR3 is also encoded by other DNA sequences in this sample. The rearrangement uses TRBV5-1 and TRBJ1-3; D call uncertain. This CDR3 is built from 14 residues. V lost 5 bases, J lost 0 bases, and 9 bases lay in between. Germline CDR1 and CDR2: SGHRS and YFSETQ. The CDR3 reads CASREQSSGNTIYF. Here the CDR3 DNA reads TGCGCCAGCAGGGAGCAAAGCTCTGGAAACACCATATATTTT.

J is TRBJ2-7 and V is TRBV7-6; 7 bases align to TRBD1. The trim removed 5 bases at V and 3 bases at J, leaving 7 bases unmatched. This CDR3 comprises 14 residues. CDR1 SGHVS and CDR2 FNYEAQ come from the germline V gene. CDR3 sequence (DNA): TGTGCCAGCAGCGCCGGGACAGCCAACTACGAGCAGTACTTC. Translating it yields CASSAGTANYEQYF.

The chain recombines TRBV18 with TRBJ1-2; 9 bases agree with TRBD1. The CDR3 loop spans 16 amino acids. The V gene's germline CDR1 is KGHSH and CDR2 LQKENI. Trimming at V came to 0 bases and at J to 0 bases, leaving 2 bases not matched to a gene. CDR3: CASSPPGDRANYGYTF. In DNA form, the CDR3 reads TGTGCCAGCTCACCACCTGGGGACAGGGCTAACTATGGCTACACCTTC.

The genes are TRBV5-6 and TRBJ2-5; D is perhaps TRBD1 (6 bases). Germline values: CDR1 SGHDT, CDR2 YYEEEE. This CDR3 comprises 13 residues. Trimming shortened V by 6 bases and J by 5 bases, and 14 bases separated the two germline ends. The CDR3 region is CASNIQGRETQYF. The CDR3 DNA follows: TGTGCCAGCAACATACAGGGTCGGGAGACCCAGTACTTC.

The V and J genes are TRBV5-8 and TRBJ2-7, with 8 bases matching TRBD1. Germline lookup yields CDR1 SGHTS and CDR2 YDEGEE. The length of the CDR3 is 14 residues. V shed 2 bases, J shed 4 bases, and the junction held 5 bases outside the gene matches. Written as DNA, the CDR3 is TGTGCCAGCAGCTTCCGGACAGGGAGGTACGAGCAGTACTTC. It codes for CASSFRTGRYEQYF. The full variable domain, completed using reference TRBV5-8 and TRBJ2-7, is EAGVTQSPTHLIKTRGQQATLRCSPISGHTSVYWYQQALGLGLQFLLWYDEGEERNRGNFPPRFSGRQFPNYSSELNVNALELEDSALYLCASSFRTGRYEQYFGPGTRLTVT.

The chain recombines TRBV27 with TRBJ2-3; D is perhaps TRBD2 (6 bases). Trimming removed 5 bases at V and 6 bases at J, with 21 bases between. Per the germline V gene, CDR1 is MNHEY and CDR2 is SMNVEV (reference sequence). This CDR3 comprises 16 residues. The CDR3 region is CASSPFGGRPSDTQYF. The CDR3 DNA reads TGTGCCAGCAGTCCCTTTGGGGGGAGGCCCTCCGATACGCAGTATTTT.

The chain recombines TRBV5-1 with TRBJ2-2; no definite D call. Germline CDR1 is SGHRS and CDR2 is YFSETQ. V was trimmed by 2 bases and J by 4 bases, leaving 12 bases between them. This CDR3 spans 15 amino acids. The CDR3 DNA reads as TGCGCCAGCAGCTTTCAGGCCCCCGCCACCGGGGAGCTGTTTTTT. Encoded protein: CASSFQAPATGELFF.

This chain links TRBV5-1 with TRBJ2-1, with 10 bases aligning to TRBD2. J lost 2 bases, V lost 3 bases, and 11 bases had no gene match. The germline V gene has CDR1 SGHRS and CDR2 YFSETQ. The CDR3 totals 18 residues. The CDR3 region is CASSWRGVGTSAYNEQFF. In DNA, the CDR3 is TGCGCCAGCAGCTGGAGGGGGGTAGGGACTAGCGCCTACAATGAGCAGTTCTTC. The whole variable domain, remainder taken from reference TRBV5-1 and TRBJ2-1, is KAGVTQTPRYLIKTRGQQVTLSCSPISGHRSVSWYQQTPGQGLQFLFEYFSETQRNKGNFPGRFSGRQFSNSRSEMNVSTLELGDSALYLCASSWRGVGTSAYNEQFFGPGTRLTVL.

The chain links TRBV9 to TRBJ1-5; D may be TRBD1 (6 bases). This CDR3 region has 15 residues. Trimming stripped 4 bases from V and 1 base from J, with 12 bases between. Germline V gene sequence: CDR1 SGDLS, CDR2 YYNGEE. This CDR3 is CASSPGVVSNQPQHF. The CDR3 bases are TGTGCCAGCAGCCCAGGGGTTGTCAGCAATCAGCCCCAGCATTTT.